The 5 T cell receptor beta chains given below trace back to one sample, sequenced in a study of cytomegalovirus exposure and HLA in healthy donors. PCR primers comprised 60 Vbeta and 13 Jbeta primers. The protocol was immunoSEQ multiplex PCR, while the TCRdb copy is restricted to in-frame clones and leaves out a portion. The sample carries 150,000 to 200,000 clones, 65% to 85% recorded once. The sample comprised PBMCs. These receptors were collected from a man aged 35 to 55 in good health and CMV-seropositive.

The chain is built from TRBV7-9 and TRBJ1-1, with TRBD1 matching over 7 bases. Germline V CDR1 and CDR2: SEHNR, FQNEAQ (reference sequence). V was pared by 10 bases and J by 4 bases, with 9 bases of the junction left unmatched. The CDR3 extends over 13 amino acids. CDR3 region: CATSGQAGTEAFF. The CDR3 DNA sequence: TGTGCCACGAGCGGACAGGCCGGCACTGAAGCTTTCTTT.

The chain employs TRBV5-6 and TRBJ2-2; possibly TRBD2 for D (5 bases). From germline, CDR1 is SGHDT and CDR2 YYEEEE. The V end was cut by 0 bases, the J end by 4 bases, with 10 bases between. This CDR3 spans 15 amino acids. CDR3 bases: TGTGCCAGCAGCTTGGACGGGGTAGTCACCGGGGAGCTGTTTTTT. Its protein product is CASSLDGVVTGELFF.

The rearrangement joins TRBV4-3 to TRBJ2-7, with TRBD2 identical over 14 bases. The V gene end was trimmed by 4 bases and the J gene end by 4 bases; junction bases not matched to a gene: 3. CDR3 size: 15 residues. Per the germline V gene, CDR1 is LGHNA and CDR2 is YSLEER. CDR3: CASSLGLAGGYEQYF. The CDR3 bases are TGCGCCAGCAGCCTCGGACTAGCGGGGGGTTACGAGCAGTACTTC.

The chain combines TRBV19 with TRBJ2-5, with TRBD2 matching over 7 bases. Germline values: CDR1 LNHDA, CDR2 SQIVND (reference sequence). The CDR3 sequence is 12 residues long. J lost 5 bases, V lost 4 bases, and 1 base had no gene match. CDR3 amino acids: CASSRGGETQYF. DNA of the CDR3: TGTGCCAGTAGTAGGGGAGGGGAGACCCAGTACTTC.

The chain joins TRBV7-9 to TRBJ1-1; 8 nucleotides line up with TRBD1. There are 14 residues in the CDR3. CDR1 SEHNR and CDR2 FQNEAQ come from the germline V gene (reference sequence). Trimming cost V 4 bases and J 7 bases; bases outside gene matches: 8. The CDR3 region is CASSSLTGGIEAFF. The CDR3 nucleotides are TGTGCCAGCAGCTCCCTAACAGGGGGGATTGAAGCTTTCTTT.